These 13 T cell receptor beta chains were all obtained from the same sample, sequenced in a study of T cells in pancreatic ductal adenocarcinoma. Method: immunoSEQ multiplex PCR; TCRdb's copy keeps in-frame clones and lacks some. The top ten clones hold approximately 3.1% of a sample with roughly 100,000 clones, about 95% of them seen once. Selected pancreatic ductal adenocarcinoma patients had undergone surgery without neoadjuvant therapy. Sequenced input: PBMCs. The receptors here all came from a human donor with pancreatic ductal adenocarcinoma.

The table lists this clone with a count of one. The CDR3 sequence: CASSLRAGTGDTQYF. The CDR3 DNA follows: TGTGCCAGCAGCTTACGCGCGGGAACGGGAGATACGCAGTATTTT. This rearrangement joins TRBV13 to TRBJ2-3, with a possible D match to TRBD2 (6 bases). Germline values: CDR1 PRHDT, CDR2 FYEKMQ (reference sequence). The CDR3 extends over 15 amino acids. Trimming left V 2 bases short and J 5 bases short, with 14 bases between.

The chain joins TRBV30 to TRBJ2-5; 7 nucleotides agree with TRBD1. CDR3 length: 12 residues. Germline CDR1 GTSNPN, CDR2 SVGIG (reference sequence). Trimming at V came to 8 bases and at J to 2 bases, leaving 5 bases not matched to a gene. CDR3 coding DNA: TGTGCCGGCCGACAGGGTCAAGAGACCCAGTACTTC. It codes for CAGRQGQETQYF.

The sample holds one count of this clone. The V gene is TRBV30, the J gene TRBJ2-5; D is uncertain. Trimming removed 2 bases from V and 0 bases from J, with 4 bases in between. The V gene's germline CDR1 is GTSNPN and CDR2 SVGIG (reference sequence). The CDR3 runs to 12 residues. CDR3 nucleotide sequence: TGTGCCTGGAGTTCTAACCAAGAGACCCAGTACTTC. Protein product: CAWSSNQETQYF.

The chain carries TRBV2 and TRBJ1-1; D remains ambiguous. Between the trimmed V and J ends, which lost 4 bases and 3 bases, there was a span of 15 bases. Per the germline V gene, CDR1 is SNHLY and CDR2 is FYNNEI. There are 15 residues in the CDR3. The CDR3, as DNA: TGTGCCAGCAGTGTATTTAGAACCATTGACACTGAAGCTTTCTTT. Translation gives CASSVFRTIDTEAFF.

The chain links TRBV28 to TRBJ2-5; D is uncertain. Germline CDR1 MDHEN, CDR2 SYDVKM. The germline V and J ends were trimmed by 3 bases and 2 bases, with 13 bases remaining between them. There are 15 residues in the CDR3. The CDR3, as DNA: TGTGCCAGCAGTTTGACTCGCGGAGCGCAAGAGACCCAGTACTTC. Translated, it gives CASSLTRGAQETQYF.

J is TRBJ2-2 and V is TRBV5-4, with 7 bases lining up with TRBD2. CDR1 and CDR2 (germline): SGHNT, YYREEE (reference sequence). This CDR3 region has 18 residues. The trim removed 4 bases at V and 6 bases at J, leaving 18 bases unmatched. This CDR3 reads CASSLGPAGRTGAGELFF. DNA of the CDR3: TGTGCCAGCAGCCTAGGGCCAGCGGGACGCACCGGGGCCGGGGAGCTGTTTTTT. The full variable domain, its missing parts supplied by reference TRBV5-4 and TRBJ2-2, is ETGVTQSPTHLIKTRGQQVTLRCSSQSGHNTVSWYQQALGQGPQFIFQYYREEENGRGNFPPRFSGLQFPNYSSELNVNALELDDSALYLCASSLGPAGRTGAGELFFGEGSRLTVL.

The chain employs TRBV7-2 and TRBJ2-7; a weak D match, TRBD1 (5 bases). Germline-derived CDR1 and CDR2 are SGHTA and FQGNSA. There are 14 residues in the CDR3. V was pared by 0 bases and J by 5 bases, with 11 bases between. CDR3 amino acids: CASSLASTVHEQYF. The CDR3 coding sequence is TGTGCCAGCAGCTTAGCGTCGACAGTCCACGAGCAGTACTTC.

The V call is TRBV27, the J call TRBJ2-5, with a weak D call TRBD1 (6 bases). Germline CDR1 MNHEY, CDR2 SMNVEV (reference sequence). The ends were cut back, 9 bases at V and 7 bases at J, with 12 bases in the middle. CDR3 size: 11 residues. CDR3 in amino acids: CASQKGGTQYF. Written as DNA, the CDR3 is TGTGCCAGTCAGAAAGGGGGGACCCAGTACTTC.

V usage is TRBV6-6 and J usage is TRBJ1-1; 8 bases agree with TRBD1. Germline loops: CDR1 MNHNY, CDR2 SVGAGI (reference sequence). CDR3 length equals 13 residues. After removal of 4 bases from V and 6 bases from J, the junction contained 4 bases not matched to a gene. For the CDR3, the DNA is TGTGCCAGCAGTTGGACAGGGCGGGCTGAAGCTTTCTTT. Amino acid sequence: CASSWTGRAEAFF.

The chain is built from TRBV2 and TRBJ2-5, with a possible D match to TRBD1 (5 bases). The CDR3 loop spans 12 amino acids. Trimming shortened V by 5 bases and J by 5 bases, and 9 bases separated the two germline ends. Germline lookup yields CDR1 SNHLY and CDR2 FYNNEI. The CDR3 DNA is TGTGCCAGCAGTTCTCAGGGCGAGACCCAGTACTTC. It is translated as CASSSQGETQYF.

The chain couples TRBV19 to TRBJ2-1; TRBD1 matches at 7 bases. This CDR3 comprises 15 residues. Germline CDR1 is LNHDA and CDR2 is SQIVND (reference sequence). V trimming: 3 bases; J trimming: 4 bases; junction bases outside the gene matches: 6. The CDR3 sequence is CASSIDRDRYNEQFF. CDR3 bases: TGTGCCAGTAGTATTGACCGGGACAGATACAATGAGCAGTTCTTC.

The chain recombines TRBV27 with TRBJ1-5; D uncertain. This CDR3 is built from 14 residues. The germline gives CDR1 MNHEY, CDR2 SMNVEV (reference sequence). V was cut by 6 bases and J by 3 bases, with 12 bases left in between. DNA for the CDR3: TGTGCCAGCAGAACCCTCGGGTCCAATCAGCCCCAGCATTTT. Protein sequence: CASRTLGSNQPQHF.

V gene TRBV2 combines with J gene TRBJ2-3; 7 nucleotides line up with TRBD1. Germline V gene data show CDR1 as SNHLY and CDR2 as FYNNEI. The CDR3 runs to 13 residues. V trimming: 6 bases; J trimming: 1 base; junction bases outside the gene matches: 1. The CDR3 DNA sequence: TGTGCCAGCAGAGGGACAGGCACAGATACGCAGTATTTT. Translated, it gives CASRGTGTDTQYF.